The rows below give T cell receptor beta chains drawn from one sample of a study of cytomegalovirus exposure and HLA in healthy donors. Generated by immunoSEQ multiplex PCR, the TCRdb table keeps only in-frame clones and is missing some. Among approximately 140,000 clones listed, approximately 85% were seen once. Input material: PBMCs. These TCRs come from a man aged 50 to 60 in good health and CMV-seropositive. Both conserved end residues are part of each CDR3. D genes are given only for firm matches. Some rows mark clone size as missing; the rest say once, few, many or name a class of expanded clone.

size: .; V: TRBV11-2; D: TRBD2; J: TRBJ2-5; CDR3: CASSLGGLAGTQETQYF; DNA: TGTGCCAGCAGCTTAGGGGGACTAGCGGGGACACAAGAGACCCAGTACTTC
size: .; V: TRBV27; D: .; J: TRBJ1-5; CDR3: CASSTNREKDQPQHF; DNA: TGTGCCAGCAGTACAAACAGGGAAAAGGATCAGCCCCAGCATTTT
size: .; V: TRBV6-1; D: TRBD1; J: TRBJ1-1; CDR3: CASSVTYRGAAFF; DNA: TGTGCCAGCAGTGTAACGTACAGGGGTGCGGCTTTCTTT
size: .; V: TRBV5-1; D: TRBD1; J: TRBJ1-1; CDR3: CASSLVGRGAEAFF; DNA: TGCGCCAGCAGCTTAGTAGGCAGGGGGGCTGAAGCTTTCTTT
size: .; V: TRBV10-1; D: TRBD2; J: TRBJ2-1; CDR3: CASSERGSGINVNEQFF; DNA: TGCGCCAGCAGTGAGAGGGGTAGCGGGATAAACGTCAATGAGCAGTTCTTC
size: .; V: TRBV6-6; D: TRBD2; J: TRBJ2-3; CDR3: CAILRAGTDTQYF; DNA: TGTGCCATCCTCCGAGCGGGGACAGATACGCAGTATTTT
size: .; V: TRBV18; D: .; J: TRBJ2-1; CDR3: CASSAPSLTVFEQFF; DNA: TGTGCCAGCTCCGCTCCGAGCCTGACAGTCTTTGAGCAGTTCTTC
size: .; V: TRBV29-1; D: TRBD2; J: TRBJ2-5; CDR3: CSGRAGGPFETQYF; DNA: TGCAGCGGGCGAGCGGGAGGCCCCTTCGAGACCCAGTACTTC
size: .; V: TRBV13; D: TRBD2; J: TRBJ2-3; CDR3: CASSAGLAGRDTQYF; DNA: TGTGCCAGCAGCGCCGGACTAGCGGGCAGGGATACGCAGTATTTT
size: .; V: TRBV18; D: .; J: TRBJ2-7; CDR3: CASSPPLSENEQYF; DNA: TGTGCCAGCTCACCACCGCTATCCGAAAACGAGCAGTACTTC
size: .; V: TRBV5-7; D: TRBD1; J: TRBJ2-3; CDR3: CASSLAWTGGMTDTQYF; DNA: TGTGCCAGCAGCTTGGCCTGGACAGGGGGCATGACAGATACGCAGTATTTT
size: .; V: TRBV6-5; D: .; J: TRBJ2-7; CDR3: CASSQTVHWGQYF; DNA: TGTGCCAGCAGCCAGACAGTGCACTGGGGGCAGTACTTC
size: .; V: TRBV9; D: .; J: TRBJ2-3; CDR3: CASSVDLGWDTQYF; DNA: TGTGCCAGCAGCGTAGATCTCGGGTGGGATACGCAGTATTTT
size: .; V: TRBV19; D: TRBD2; J: TRBJ2-7; CDR3: CASSTLAGGHYEQYF; DNA: TGTGCCAGTAGTACCCTAGCGGGAGGGCACTACGAGCAGTACTTC
size: .; V: TRBV5-8; D: TRBD1; J: TRBJ2-7; CDR3: CASSFPPGQGLEQYF; DNA: TGTGCCAGCAGCTTCCCCCCGGGACAGGGACTCGAGCAGTACTTC
size: .; V: TRBV10-3; D: TRBD1; J: TRBJ1-5; CDR3: CAISQGGIDQPQHF; DNA: TGTGCCATCAGCCAGGGGGGAATCGATCAGCCCCAGCATTTT
size: .; V: TRBV6-1; D: TRBD2; J: TRBJ2-7; CDR3: CASSEVSSGRSEQYF; DNA: TGTGCCAGCAGTGAAGTGTCTAGCGGGAGGTCGGAGCAGTACTTC
size: .; V: TRBV18; D: .; J: TRBJ1-5; CDR3: CASSPPWERGRQPQHF; DNA: TGTGCCAGCTCACCACCCTGGGAAAGGGGTAGGCAGCCCCAGCATTTT
size: .; V: TRBV6-1; D: .; J: TRBJ1-1; CDR3: CASRLGVGDTEAFF; DNA: TGTGCCAGCAGGTTAGGGGTAGGGGACACTGAAGCTTTCTTT
size: .; V: TRBV2; D: TRBD2; J: TRBJ2-3; CDR3: CASSEGAGGPTDTQYF; DNA: TGTGCCAGCAGTGAAGGGGCGGGAGGGCCCACAGATACGCAGTATTTT
size: .; V: TRBV18; D: .; J: TRBJ2-7; CDR3: CASSPHEGAYEQYF; DNA: TGTGCCAGCTCACCACACGAGGGGGCCTACGAGCAGTACTTC
size: .; V: TRBV10-3; D: TRBD2; J: TRBJ2-1; CDR3: CAISESREGNNEQFF; DNA: TGTGCCATCAGTGAGTCGAGGGAGGGAAACAATGAGCAGTTCTTC
size: .; V: TRBV11-3; D: .; J: TRBJ2-1; CDR3: CASSRGSNEQFF; DNA: TGTGCCAGCAGCCGCGGGTCTAATGAGCAGTTCTTC
size: .; V: TRBV15; D: .; J: TRBJ2-5; CDR3: CATSRDLGGGETQYF; DNA: TGTGCCACCAGCAGAGATTTAGGAGGTGGGGAGACCCAGTACTTC
size: once; V: TRBV19; D: TRBD1; J: TRBJ2-7; CDR3: CASRGQGSSYEQYF; DNA: TGTGCCAGTAGAGGACAGGGGAGCTCCTACGAGCAGTACTTC
size: few; V: TRBV4-1; D: .; J: TRBJ2-7; CDR3: CASSQGGSGPYEQYF; DNA: TGCGCCAGCAGCCAAGGAGGTAGCGGACCCTACGAGCAGTACTTC
size: few; V: TRBV9; D: .; J: TRBJ1-4; CDR3: CASSVGPGPNEKLFF; DNA: TGTGCCAGCAGCGTAGGCCCAGGCCCTAATGAAAAACTGTTTTTT
size: .; V: TRBV7-6; D: TRBD2; J: TRBJ2-1; CDR3: CASSLRWASGTISYNEQFF; DNA: TGTGCCAGCAGCTTGAGGTGGGCTAGCGGGACTATCTCCTACAATGAGCAGTTCTTC
size: once; V: TRBV4-2; D: TRBD2; J: TRBJ2-3; CDR3: CASSQDDTGGTDTQYF; DNA: TGTGCCAGCAGCCAAGATGATACGGGAGGGACAGATACGCAGTATTTT
size: .; V: TRBV2; D: TRBD1; J: TRBJ2-1; CDR3: CASSTSQGAYNEQFF; DNA: TGTGCCAGCAGTACTTCTCAGGGGGCGTACAATGAGCAGTTCTTC
size: .; V: TRBV11-1; D: TRBD2; J: TRBJ2-7; CDR3: CASSLIGTSVPYEQYF; DNA: TGTGCCAGCAGCTTAATTGGGACTAGCGTACCCTACGAGCAGTACTTC
size: .; V: TRBV10-2; D: .; J: TRBJ1-2; CDR3: CASRTGGGGYTF; DNA: TGCGCCAGCAGGACGGGGGGCGGGGGCTACACCTTC
size: .; V: TRBV6-1; D: .; J: TRBJ1-5; CDR3: CASSDRYRENQPQHF; DNA: TGTGCCAGCAGTGACCGATACAGGGAGAATCAGCCCCAGCATTTT
size: few; V: TRBV4-2; D: TRBD1; J: TRBJ1-3; CDR3: CASSQETGGRNTIYF; DNA: TGTGCCAGCAGCCAAGAGACAGGGGGCAGAAACACCATATATTTT
size: .; V: TRBV20-1; D: .; J: TRBJ2-1; CDR3: CSAASYNEQFF; DNA: TGCAGTGCAGCTTCATACAATGAGCAGTTCTTC
size: .; V: TRBV2; D: TRBD2; J: TRBJ2-7; CDR3: CASRGFGGSAHEQYF; DNA: TGTGCCAGCAGAGGGTTCGGCGGGAGTGCTCACGAGCAGTACTTC
size: .; V: TRBV18; D: .; J: TRBJ2-3; CDR3: CASSPNEGSTDTQYF; DNA: TGTGCCAGCTCACCAAATGAGGGAAGCACAGATACGCAGTATTTT
size: .; V: TRBV18; D: .; J: TRBJ1-1; CDR3: CASSPYGGANTEAFF; DNA: TGTGCCAGCTCACCTTATGGAGGGGCGAACACTGAAGCTTTCTTT
size: .; V: TRBV9; D: TRBD2; J: TRBJ2-7; CDR3: CASSVSGAGAFGLQYF; DNA: TGTGCCAGCAGCGTATCTGGTGCGGGAGCGTTTGGCCTGCAGTACTTC
size: few; V: TRBV6-5; D: TRBD2; J: TRBJ2-1; CDR3: CASSYVSGSYNEQFF; DNA: TGTGCCAGCAGTTACGTTAGCGGGTCCTACAATGAGCAGTTCTTC
size: .; V: TRBV27; D: .; J: TRBJ2-3; CDR3: CASSLVQELTDTQYF; DNA: TGTGCCAGCAGTTTAGTTCAGGAACTCACAGATACGCAGTATTTT